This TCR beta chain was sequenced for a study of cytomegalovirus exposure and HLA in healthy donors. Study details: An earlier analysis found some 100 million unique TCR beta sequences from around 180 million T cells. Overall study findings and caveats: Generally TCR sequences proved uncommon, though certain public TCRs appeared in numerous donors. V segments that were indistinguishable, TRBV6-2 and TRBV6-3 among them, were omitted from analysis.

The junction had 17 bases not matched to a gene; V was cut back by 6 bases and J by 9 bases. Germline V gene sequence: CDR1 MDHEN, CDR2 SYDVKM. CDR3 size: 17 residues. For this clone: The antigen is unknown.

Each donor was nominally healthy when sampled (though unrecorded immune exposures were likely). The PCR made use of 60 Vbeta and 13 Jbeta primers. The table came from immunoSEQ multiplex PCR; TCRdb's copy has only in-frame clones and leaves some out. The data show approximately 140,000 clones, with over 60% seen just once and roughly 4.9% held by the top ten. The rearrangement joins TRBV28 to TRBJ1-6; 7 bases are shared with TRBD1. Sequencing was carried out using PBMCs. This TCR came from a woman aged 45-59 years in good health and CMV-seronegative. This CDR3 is CASRLTLGDSATSPLHF. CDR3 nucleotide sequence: TGTGCCAGCAGACTAACCCTGGGGGACAGTGCTACTTCACCCCTCCACTTT.